This is a list of T cell receptor beta chains from one sample in a study of kidney transplant recipient with SARS-CoV-2 infection. From the reads, TCRdb called clonotypes with MiXCR, one entry per CDR3 protein. The sample lists under 250,000 distinct CDR3 sequences; 25% to 30% were seen once. The sample consisted of a blood sample, taken at baseline and around day 120 from a kidney transplant recipient. The origin of the receptors is a young adult male patient who had COVID-19 and was a kidney transplant recipient. The T cells may come from the graft donor. Both conserved end residues are part of each CDR3.

TRBV5-5	CASSLGPGRGGPGELFF
TRBV24-1	CATSGGTSGHYNEQFF
TRBV6-5	CASRTDSNYGYTF
TRBV6-1	CASGEVIGRQPQHF
TRBV7-2	CASSHAGLGDQETQYF
TRBV2	CASTPGQTYEQYF
TRBV12-3/TRBV12-4	CASTFSDGRSYEQYF
TRBV9	CASSVESSEGETQYF
TRBV30	CAWCPKRYRKTYGYTF
TRBV11-3	CASSPRGGRRGNTEAFF
TRBV7-2	CASSLRNTDTQYF
TRBV2	CASRPSLKPQHF
TRBV29-1	CSVEDRSGTDTQYF
TRBV15	CATSREGRCGKTYGYTF
TRBV12-3/TRBV12-4	CASRPTSLAYNEQFF
TRBV9	CASSVSGRDTQYF
TRBV6-2/TRBV6-3	CASRGGDISNQPQHF
TRBV4-3	CASSAHPGRRKTYGYTF
TRBV5-6	CASSAGGRGNTYDQYF
TRBV4-1	CASSQKLLVGVRNEQFF
TRBV24-1	CATSVFHSTRRTYGYTF
TRBV4-1	CASSQRMGTGGRARAGELFF
TRBV6-5	CASSPTSTSTSYGYTF
TRBV7-9	CASTGTSGRPSNDEQFF
TRBV28	CASSPSGSGQEQYF
TRBV6-5	CASSVTRQNIGGQYF
TRBV18	CASSPTGGEGYTF
TRBV20-1	CSATDGRNTEAFF
TRBV30	CAWSVPGFNQLEQYF
TRBV9	CASSPSTLRGTYNEQFF
TRBV20-1	CSASTSGGADTQYF
TRBV6-2/TRBV6-3	CASSYVETQYF
TRBV2	CASSLGLIQETQYF
TRBV11-1	CASSDIIKAGKTYGYTF
TRBV7-8	CASSLGRVRTIRDGGEYF
TRBV30	CAWSVGVSPLHF
TRBV6-6	CASSYSVRERGTGELFF
TRBV4-3	CASSQDHRANTEAFF
TRBV11-2	CASSTPGLLFAGELFF
TRBV21-1	CASRAAVATVMQDTQYF
TRBV6-6	CASSYRYERTGTYGYTF
TRBV20-1	CSASLAGRLGYTF
TRBV24-1	CATRGQTSGGHNEQFF
TRBV6-5	CASFGGNNQPQHF
TRBV4-3	CASSQYGTSANEQFF
TRBV19	CASSIVPDTQYF
TRBV6-5	CASSNQDGGPYNEQFF
TRBV2	CASSVRGALSGYTF